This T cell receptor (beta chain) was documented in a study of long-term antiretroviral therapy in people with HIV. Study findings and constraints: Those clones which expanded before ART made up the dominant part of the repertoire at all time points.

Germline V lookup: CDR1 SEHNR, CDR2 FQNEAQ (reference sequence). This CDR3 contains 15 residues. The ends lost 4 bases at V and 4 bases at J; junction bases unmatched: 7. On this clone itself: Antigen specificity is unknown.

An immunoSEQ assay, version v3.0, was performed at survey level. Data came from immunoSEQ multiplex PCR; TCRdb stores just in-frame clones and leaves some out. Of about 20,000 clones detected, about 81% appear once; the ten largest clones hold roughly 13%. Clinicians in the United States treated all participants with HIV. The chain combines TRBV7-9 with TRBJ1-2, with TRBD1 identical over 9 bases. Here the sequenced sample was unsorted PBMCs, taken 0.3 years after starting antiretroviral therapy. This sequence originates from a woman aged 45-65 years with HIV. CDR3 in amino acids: CASSYTRQGGYGYTF. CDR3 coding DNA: TGTGCCAGCAGCTATACCCGACAGGGGGGCTATGGCTACACCTTC.